This T cell receptor beta chain was retrieved from a study of monozygotic twins with inflammatory bowel disease. The germline V gene encodes CDR1 LNHDA and CDR2 SQIVND (reference sequence). The CDR3 is 15 residues long. UMIs that included a 6-nucleotide sample barcode were added by template switching, which took place during cDNA synthesis. TCRdb reprocessed the 5' RACE reads, with one entry per CDR3 protein and no DNA. This sample's table has more than 350,000 distinct CDR3 sequences. Total RNA isolation used whole blood (no T cell sorting was performed). Sequenced sample: blood. The source is a human donor with ulcerative colitis or Crohn's disease, or a healthy co-twin of an affected twin (not recorded which). V gene TRBV19 combines with J gene TRBJ1-4; the TCRdb D gene call, TRBD1, has no DNA to confirm it. The chain's CDR3 is CASSLQGLGREKLFF.